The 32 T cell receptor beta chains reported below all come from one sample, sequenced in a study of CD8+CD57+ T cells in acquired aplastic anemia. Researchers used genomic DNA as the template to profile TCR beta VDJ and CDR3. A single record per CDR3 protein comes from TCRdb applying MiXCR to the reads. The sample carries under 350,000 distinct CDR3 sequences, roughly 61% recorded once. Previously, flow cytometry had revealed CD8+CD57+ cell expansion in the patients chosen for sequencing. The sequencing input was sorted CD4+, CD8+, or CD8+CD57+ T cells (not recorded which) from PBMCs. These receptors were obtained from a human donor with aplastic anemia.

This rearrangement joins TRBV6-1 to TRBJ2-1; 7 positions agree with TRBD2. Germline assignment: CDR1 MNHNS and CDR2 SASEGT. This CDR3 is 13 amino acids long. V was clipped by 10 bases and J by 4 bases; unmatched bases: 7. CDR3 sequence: CATELASYNEQFF. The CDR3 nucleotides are TGTGCCACAGAACTAGCGTCGTACAATGAGCAGTTCTTC.

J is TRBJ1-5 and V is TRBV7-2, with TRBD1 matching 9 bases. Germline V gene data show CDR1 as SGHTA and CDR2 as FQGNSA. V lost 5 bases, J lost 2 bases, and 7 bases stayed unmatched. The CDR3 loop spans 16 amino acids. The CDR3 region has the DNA TGTGCCAGCAGCACCGGGACAGGGAGAGGCAATCAGCCCCAGCATTTT. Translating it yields CASSTGTGRGNQPQHF.

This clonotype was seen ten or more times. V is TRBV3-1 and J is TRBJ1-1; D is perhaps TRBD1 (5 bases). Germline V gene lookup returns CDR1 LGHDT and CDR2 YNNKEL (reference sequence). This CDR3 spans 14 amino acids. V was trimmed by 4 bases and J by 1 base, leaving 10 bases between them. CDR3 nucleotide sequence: TGTGCCAGCAGCCTTCACGGACAGAACACTGAAGCTTTCTTT. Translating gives CASSLHGQNTEAFF.

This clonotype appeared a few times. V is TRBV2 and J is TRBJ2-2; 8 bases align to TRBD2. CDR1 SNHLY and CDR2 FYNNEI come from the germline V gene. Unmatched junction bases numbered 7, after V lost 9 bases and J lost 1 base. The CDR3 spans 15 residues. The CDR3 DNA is TGTGCCAGTAAACGGGGGGGCGGGAACACCGGGGAGCTGTTTTTT. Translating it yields CASKRGGGNTGELFF.

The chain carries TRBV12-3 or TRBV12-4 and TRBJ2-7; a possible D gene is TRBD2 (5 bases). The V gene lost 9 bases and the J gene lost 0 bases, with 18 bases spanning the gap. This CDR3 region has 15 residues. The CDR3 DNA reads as TGTGCCAGTAGCCTGTCGGACTCCCGCTCCTACGAGCAGTACTTC. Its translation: CASSLSDSRSYEQYF.

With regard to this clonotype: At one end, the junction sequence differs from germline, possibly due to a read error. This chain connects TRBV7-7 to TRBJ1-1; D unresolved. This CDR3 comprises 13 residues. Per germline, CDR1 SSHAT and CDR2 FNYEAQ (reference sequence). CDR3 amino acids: CASSHTLNTEAFF. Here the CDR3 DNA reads TGCGCCAGCAGCCACACATTGAACACTGAAGCTTTCTTT. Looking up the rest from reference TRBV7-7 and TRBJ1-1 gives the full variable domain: GAGVSQSPRYKVTKRGQDVTLRCDPISSHATLYWYQQALGQGPEFLTYFNYEAQPDKSGLPSDRFSAERPEGSISTLTIQRTEQRDSAMYRCASSHTLNTEAFFGQGTRLTVV.

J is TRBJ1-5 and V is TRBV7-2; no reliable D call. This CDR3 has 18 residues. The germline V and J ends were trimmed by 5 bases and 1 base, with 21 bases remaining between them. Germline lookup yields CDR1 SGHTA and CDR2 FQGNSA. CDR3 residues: CASSPEAAVTLSNQPQHF. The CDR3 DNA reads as TGTGCCAGCAGCCCGGAGGCGGCAGTAACTTTGAGCAATCAGCCCCAGCATTTT.

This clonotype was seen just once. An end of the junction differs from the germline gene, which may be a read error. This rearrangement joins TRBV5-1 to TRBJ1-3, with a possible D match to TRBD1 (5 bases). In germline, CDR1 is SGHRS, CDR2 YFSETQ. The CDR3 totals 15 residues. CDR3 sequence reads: CASSFQGLDGITIYF. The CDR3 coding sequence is TGCGCCAGCAGCTTTCAGGGCCTCGACGGAATCACCATATATTTT.

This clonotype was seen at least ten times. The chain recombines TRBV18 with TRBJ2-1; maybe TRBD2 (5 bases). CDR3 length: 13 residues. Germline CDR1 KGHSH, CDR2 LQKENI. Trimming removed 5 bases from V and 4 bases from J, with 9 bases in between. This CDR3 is CASSSRVYNEQFF. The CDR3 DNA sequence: TGTGCCAGCTCATCGAGGGTTTACAATGAGCAGTTCTTC.

CDR3 amino acids: CASSVGDRSYSYNEQFF. Here the CDR3 DNA reads TGTGCCAGCAGCGTAGGTGACAGATCCTACTCCTACAATGAGCAGTTCTTC. The J gene is TRBJ2-1, the V gene TRBV9, with a weak D call TRBD1 (5 bases). The CDR3 covers 17 residues. V dropped 0 bases and J dropped 0 bases, with 13 bases sitting between them. CDR1 SGDLS and CDR2 YYNGEE come from the germline V gene.

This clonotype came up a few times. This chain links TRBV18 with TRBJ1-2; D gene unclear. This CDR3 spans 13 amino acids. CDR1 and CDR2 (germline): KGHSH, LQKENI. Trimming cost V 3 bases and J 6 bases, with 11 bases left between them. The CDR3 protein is CASSPGIGDGYTF. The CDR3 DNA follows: TGTGCCAGCTCACCGGGCATAGGCGATGGCTACACCTTC.

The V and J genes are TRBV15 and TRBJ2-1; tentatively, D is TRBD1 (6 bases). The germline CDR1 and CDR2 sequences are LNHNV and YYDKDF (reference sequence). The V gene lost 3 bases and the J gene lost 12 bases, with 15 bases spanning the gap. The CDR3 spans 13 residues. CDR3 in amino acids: CATSSQSGARQFF. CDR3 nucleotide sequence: TGTGCCACCAGCAGTCAATCAGGGGCGAGGCAGTTCTTC.

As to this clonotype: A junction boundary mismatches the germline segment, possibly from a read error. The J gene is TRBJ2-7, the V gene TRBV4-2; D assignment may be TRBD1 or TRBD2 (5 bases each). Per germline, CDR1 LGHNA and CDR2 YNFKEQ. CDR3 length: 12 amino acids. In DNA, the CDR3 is TGTGCCAGCAGCCAAGCTCGGGGACCTCCCCTCTTC. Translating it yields CASSQARGPPLF.

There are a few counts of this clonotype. CDR3 sequence: CASSEGPDTQYF. The CDR3 nucleotides are TGTGCCAGCAGTGAAGGTCCAGATACGCAGTATTTT. The genes are TRBV2 and TRBJ2-3; no reliable D call. The V gene's germline CDR1 is SNHLY and CDR2 FYNNEI. The V and J ends lost 1 base and 4 bases respectively, with 3 bases between them. The CDR3 is 12 amino acids.

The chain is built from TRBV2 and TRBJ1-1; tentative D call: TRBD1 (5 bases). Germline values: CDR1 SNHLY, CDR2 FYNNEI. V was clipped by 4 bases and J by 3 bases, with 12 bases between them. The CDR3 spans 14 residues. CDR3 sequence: CASSVGGAHTEAFF. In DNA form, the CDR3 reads TGTGCCAGCAGTGTCGGAGGGGCGCACACTGAAGCTTTCTTT.

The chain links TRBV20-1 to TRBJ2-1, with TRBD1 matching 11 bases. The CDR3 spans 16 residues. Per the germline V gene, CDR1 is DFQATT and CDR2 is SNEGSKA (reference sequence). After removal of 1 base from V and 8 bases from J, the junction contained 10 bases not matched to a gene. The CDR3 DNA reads TGCAGTGCTAGAGTTGGGGACAGGGGGACGGTTTATGAGCAGTTCTTC. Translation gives CSARVGDRGTVYEQFF.

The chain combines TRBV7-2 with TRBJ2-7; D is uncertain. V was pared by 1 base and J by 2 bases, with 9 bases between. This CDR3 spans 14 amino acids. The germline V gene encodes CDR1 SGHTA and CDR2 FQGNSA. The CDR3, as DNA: TGTGCCAGCAGCTTAGGGCCCAGGACCTACGAGCAGTACTTC. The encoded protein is CASSLGPRTYEQYF.

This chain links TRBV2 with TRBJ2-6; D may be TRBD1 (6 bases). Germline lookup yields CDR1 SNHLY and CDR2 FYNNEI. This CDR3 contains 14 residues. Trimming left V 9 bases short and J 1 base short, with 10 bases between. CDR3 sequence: CARRDTSGANVLTF. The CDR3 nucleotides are TGTGCCAGACGGGACACGTCTGGGGCCAACGTCCTGACTTTC.

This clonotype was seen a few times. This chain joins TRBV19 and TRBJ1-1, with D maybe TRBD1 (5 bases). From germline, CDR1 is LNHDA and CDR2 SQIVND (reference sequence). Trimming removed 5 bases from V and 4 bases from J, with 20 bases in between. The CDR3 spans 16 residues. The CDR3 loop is CASSGGWAGRATEAFF. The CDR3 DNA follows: TGTGCCAGTAGTGGGGGATGGGCAGGGCGAGCCACTGAAGCTTTCTTT.

The CDR3 loop reads CASSPRQGYTEAFF. The CDR3 nucleotides read TGTGCCAGCAGTCCCCGGCAGGGGTATACTGAAGCTTTCTTT. The genes are TRBV7-9 and TRBJ1-1; maybe TRBD1 (6 bases). Germline V CDR1 and CDR2: SEHNR, FQNEAQ (reference sequence). CDR3 length: 14 residues. V dropped 6 bases and J dropped 5 bases, with 16 bases sitting between them.

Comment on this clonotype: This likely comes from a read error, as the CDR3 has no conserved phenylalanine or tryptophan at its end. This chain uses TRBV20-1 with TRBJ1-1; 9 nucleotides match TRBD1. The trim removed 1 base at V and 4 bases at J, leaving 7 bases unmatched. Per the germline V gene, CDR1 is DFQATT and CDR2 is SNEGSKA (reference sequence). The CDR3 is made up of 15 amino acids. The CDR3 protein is CSARGDREDATEAFS. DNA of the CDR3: TGCAGTGCTAGAGGGGACAGGGAGGATGCCACTGAAGCTTTCTCT.

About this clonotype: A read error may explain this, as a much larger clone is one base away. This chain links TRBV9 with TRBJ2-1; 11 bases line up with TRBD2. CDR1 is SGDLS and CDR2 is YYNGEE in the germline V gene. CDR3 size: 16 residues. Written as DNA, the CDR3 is TGTGTCAGCAGTCTGGGGGGGACTAGCGGTAACGGTGAGCAGTTCTTC. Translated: CVSSLGGTSGNGEQFF. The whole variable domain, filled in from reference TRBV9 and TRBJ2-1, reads DSGVTQTPKHLITATGQRVTLRCSPRSGDLSVYWYQQSLDQGLQFLIQYYNGEERAKGNILERFSAQQFPDLHSELNLSSLELGDSALYFCVSSLGGTSGNGEQFFGPGTRLTVL.

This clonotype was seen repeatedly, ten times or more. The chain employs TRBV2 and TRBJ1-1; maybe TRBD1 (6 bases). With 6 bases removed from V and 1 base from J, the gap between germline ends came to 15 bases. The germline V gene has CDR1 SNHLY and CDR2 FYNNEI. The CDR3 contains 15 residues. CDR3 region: CASSEGGVGNTEAFF. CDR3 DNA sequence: TGTGCCAGCAGCGAGGGGGGGGTGGGGAACACTGAAGCTTTCTTT. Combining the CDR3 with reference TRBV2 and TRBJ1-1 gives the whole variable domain EPEVTQTPSHQVTQMGQEVILRCVPISNHLYFYWYRQILGQKVEFLVSFYNNEISEKSEIFDDQFSVERPDGSNFTLKIRSTKLEDSAMYFCASSEGGVGNTEAFFGQGTRLTVV.

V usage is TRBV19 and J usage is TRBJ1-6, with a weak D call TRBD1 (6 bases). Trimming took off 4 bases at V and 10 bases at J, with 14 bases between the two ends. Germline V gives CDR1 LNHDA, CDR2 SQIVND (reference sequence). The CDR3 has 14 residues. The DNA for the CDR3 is TGTGCCAGTAGTAGGACAGAGATGTTCTCACCCCTCCACTTT. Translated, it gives CASSRTEMFSPLHF.

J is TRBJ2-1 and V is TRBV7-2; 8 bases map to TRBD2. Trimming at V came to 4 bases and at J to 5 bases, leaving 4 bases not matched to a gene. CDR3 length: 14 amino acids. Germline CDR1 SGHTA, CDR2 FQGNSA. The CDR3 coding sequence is TGTGCCAGCAGCTCGACTAGCGCCCACAATGAGCAGTTCTTC. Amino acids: CASSSTSAHNEQFF.

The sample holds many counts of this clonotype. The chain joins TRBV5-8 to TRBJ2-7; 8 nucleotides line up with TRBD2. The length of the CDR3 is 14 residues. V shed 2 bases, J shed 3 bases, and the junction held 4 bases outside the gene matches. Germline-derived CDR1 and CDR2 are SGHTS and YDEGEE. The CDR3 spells CASSLAGVRYEQYF. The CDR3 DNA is TGTGCCAGCAGCTTAGCGGGAGTTCGCTACGAGCAGTACTTC.

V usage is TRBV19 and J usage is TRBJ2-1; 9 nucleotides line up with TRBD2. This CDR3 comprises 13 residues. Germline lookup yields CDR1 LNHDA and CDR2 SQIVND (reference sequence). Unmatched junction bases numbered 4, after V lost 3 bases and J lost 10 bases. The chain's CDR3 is CASSMASGNEQFF. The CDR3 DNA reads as TGTGCCAGTAGTATGGCTAGCGGGAACGAGCAGTTCTTC. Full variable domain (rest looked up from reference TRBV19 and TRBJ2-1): DGGITQSPKYLFRKEGQNVTLSCEQNLNHDAMYWYRQDPGQGLRLIYYSQIVNDFQKGDIAEGYSVSREKKESFPLTVTSAQKNPTAFYLCASSMASGNEQFFGPGTRLTVL.

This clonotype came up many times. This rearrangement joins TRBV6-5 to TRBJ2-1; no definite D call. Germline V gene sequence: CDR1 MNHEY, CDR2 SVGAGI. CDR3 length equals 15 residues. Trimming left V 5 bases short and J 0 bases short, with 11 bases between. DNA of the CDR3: TGTGCCAGCAGTCCCCGGGTTTACTCCTACAATGAGCAGTTCTTC. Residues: CASSPRVYSYNEQFF.

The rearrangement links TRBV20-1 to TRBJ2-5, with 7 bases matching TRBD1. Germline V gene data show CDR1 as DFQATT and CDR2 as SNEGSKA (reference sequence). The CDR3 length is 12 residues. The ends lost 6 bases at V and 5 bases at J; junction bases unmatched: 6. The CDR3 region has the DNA TGCAGTGCGCGTACAGGGGCGGAGACCCAGTACTTC. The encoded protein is CSARTGAETQYF.

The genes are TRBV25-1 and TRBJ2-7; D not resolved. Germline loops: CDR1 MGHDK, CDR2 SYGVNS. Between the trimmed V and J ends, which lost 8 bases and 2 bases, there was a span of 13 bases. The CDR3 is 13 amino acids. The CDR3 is CASSPGSAYEQYF. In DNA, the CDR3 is TGTGCCAGCTCCCCCGGCAGCGCCTACGAGCAGTACTTC.

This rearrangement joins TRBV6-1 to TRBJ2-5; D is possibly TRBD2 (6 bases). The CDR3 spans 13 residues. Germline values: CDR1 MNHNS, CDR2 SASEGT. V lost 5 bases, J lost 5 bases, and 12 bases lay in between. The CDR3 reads CASSWGVMETQYF. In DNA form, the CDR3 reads TGTGCCAGCAGTTGGGGGGTAATGGAGACCCAGTACTTC.

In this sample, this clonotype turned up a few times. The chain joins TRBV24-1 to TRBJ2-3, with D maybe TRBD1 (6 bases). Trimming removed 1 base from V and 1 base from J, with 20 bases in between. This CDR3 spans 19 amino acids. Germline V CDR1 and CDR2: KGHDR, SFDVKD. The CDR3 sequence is CATSDFWAGDRPGTDTQYF. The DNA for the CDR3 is TGTGCCACCAGTGATTTTTGGGCGGGCGACAGGCCGGGCACAGATACGCAGTATTTT.